This entry is about one TCR beta chain. The antigen it binds to is not known. Nothing much larger sits one base from this clone, and base qualities are not available. The data are from a study of CD8 T cells in ankylosing spondylitis (dated by TCRdb to 2017 to 2019). Broadly, across the study: To find TCR variants linked to disease, the study profiled T cell receptor beta repertoires in ankylosing spondylitis patients and healthy donors. The full study cohort was made up of 20 to 25 ankylosing spondylitis patients and 108 healthy donors. Peripheral blood samples were taken, and synovial fluid was additionally collected from ankylosing spondylitis patients.

Paper-wide results and their limitations: A TCR beta motif of several highly homologous amino acid variants appeared characteristic of blood from ankylosing spondylitis patients. The disease-linked clones had a CD8+ phenotype and were found at relatively low frequencies in peripheral blood. Some TCR beta motif variants had previously been reported in synovial fluid and blood of reactive arthritis patients, which suggested common disease-initiation mechanisms. The disease-linked clones were reported to be significantly enriched in matched synovial fluid samples from ankylosing spondylitis patients.

The CDR3, from cysteine to phenylalanine, totals 14 residues. The only DNA kept is the CDR3, 42 bases in frame from the first base. Germline trimming amounts to 8 bases on V and 9 bases on J, with 12 as the count of junction bases outside the gene matches. These reads were obtained on an Illumina HiSeq 2500. Quantitative 5'-RACE with molecular barcodes was used to prepare TCR beta libraries. The published analysis was carried out like this. To identify disease-linked TCR variants, a new computational method was used, one built on a probabilistic model of VDJ rearrangement. The public sequencing data were trimmed at Q25 with fastp and processed into clonotypes with MiXCR by TCRdb, which kept only in-frame beta chains. Duplicate CDR3 protein sequences are folded into a single record with the most common DNA and genes. For this entry, the V and J calls and clone size follow TCRdb and not the study's own pipeline. The sample table records around 160,000 distinct CDR3 sequences; 11% of these occur just once. 25% to 35% of the sample rests with the top ten.

The sequence joins TRBV12-3 or TRBV12-4 to TRBJ2-1; a stretch of 8 junction bases matches TRBD2. The source is a male donor with ankylosing spondylitis or in good health (not recorded which). The sample taken for sequencing was blood, either unsorted or a sorted T cell fraction (not recorded which). CDR3 region: CASSYERERREQFF. The sequenced DNA is TGTGCCAGCTCATATGAGCGGGAGAGGCGTGAGCAGTTCTTC.